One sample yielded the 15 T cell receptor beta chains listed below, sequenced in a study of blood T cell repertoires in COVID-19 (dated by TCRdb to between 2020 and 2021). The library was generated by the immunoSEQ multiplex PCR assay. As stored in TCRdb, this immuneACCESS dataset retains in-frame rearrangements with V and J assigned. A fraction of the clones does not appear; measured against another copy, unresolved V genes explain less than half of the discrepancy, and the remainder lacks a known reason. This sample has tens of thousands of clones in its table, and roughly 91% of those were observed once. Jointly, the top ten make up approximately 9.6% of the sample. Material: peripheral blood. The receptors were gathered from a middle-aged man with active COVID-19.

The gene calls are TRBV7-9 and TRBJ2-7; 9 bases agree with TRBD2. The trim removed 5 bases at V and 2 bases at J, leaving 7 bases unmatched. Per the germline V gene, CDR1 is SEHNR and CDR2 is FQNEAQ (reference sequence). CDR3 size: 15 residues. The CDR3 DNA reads TGTGCCAGCAGCCTGCGGGCGGGGGGGACCTACGAGCAGTACTTC. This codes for CASSLRAGGTYEQYF.

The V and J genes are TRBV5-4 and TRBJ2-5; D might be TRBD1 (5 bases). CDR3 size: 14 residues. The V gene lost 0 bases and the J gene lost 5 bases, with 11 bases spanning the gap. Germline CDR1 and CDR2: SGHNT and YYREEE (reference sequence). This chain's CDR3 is CASSLEPGSETQYF. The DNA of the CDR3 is TGTGCCAGCAGCTTGGAACCAGGGTCCGAGACCCAGTACTTC.

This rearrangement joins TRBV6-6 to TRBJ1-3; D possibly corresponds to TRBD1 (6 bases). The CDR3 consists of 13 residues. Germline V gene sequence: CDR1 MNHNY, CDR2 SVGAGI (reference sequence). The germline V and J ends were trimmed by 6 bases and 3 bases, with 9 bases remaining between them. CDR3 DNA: TGTGCCAGCAGACAGGGTTATGGAAACACCATATATTTT. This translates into CASRQGYGNTIYF.

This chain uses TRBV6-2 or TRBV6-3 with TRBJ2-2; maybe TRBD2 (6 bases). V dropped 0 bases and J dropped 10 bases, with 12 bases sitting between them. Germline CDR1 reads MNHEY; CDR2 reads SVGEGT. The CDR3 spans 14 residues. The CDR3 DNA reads TGTGCCAGCAGTTACTCGTTGGGGGGAGAGGAGCTGTTTTTT. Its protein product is CASSYSLGGEELFF.

CDR3 DNA sequence: TGTGCCAGCAGCTTGGATCCGGGGGGGAACAATGAGCAGTTCTTC. This translates into CASSLDPGGNNEQFF. The V and J genes are TRBV5-4 and TRBJ2-1; 8 bases match TRBD2. Germline CDR1 SGHNT, CDR2 YYREEE (reference sequence). Losses at the gene ends were 0 bases for V and 5 bases for J; bases not matched to a gene: 4. This CDR3 has 15 residues.

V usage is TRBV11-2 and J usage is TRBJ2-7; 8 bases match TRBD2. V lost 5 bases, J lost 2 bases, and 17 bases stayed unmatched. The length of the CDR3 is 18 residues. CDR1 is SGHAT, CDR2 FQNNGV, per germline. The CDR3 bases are TGTGCCAGCAGCCCTGGTCGCGTAGCCATTAGCGGGACCTACGAGCAGTACTTC. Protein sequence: CASSPGRVAISGTYEQYF.

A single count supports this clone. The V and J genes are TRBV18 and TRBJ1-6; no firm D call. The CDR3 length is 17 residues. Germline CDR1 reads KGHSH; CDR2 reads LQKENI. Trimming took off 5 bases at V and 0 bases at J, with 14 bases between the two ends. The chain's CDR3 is CASSSSSQNSYNSPLHF. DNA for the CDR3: TGTGCCAGCTCATCTTCATCCCAGAACTCCTATAATTCACCCCTCCACTTT.

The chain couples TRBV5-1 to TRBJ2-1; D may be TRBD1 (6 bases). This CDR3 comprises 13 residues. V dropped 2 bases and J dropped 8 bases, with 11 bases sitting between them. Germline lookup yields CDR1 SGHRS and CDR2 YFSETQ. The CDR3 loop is CASSFQGFDEQFF. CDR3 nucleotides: TGCGCCAGCAGCTTTCAGGGGTTCGATGAGCAGTTCTTC.

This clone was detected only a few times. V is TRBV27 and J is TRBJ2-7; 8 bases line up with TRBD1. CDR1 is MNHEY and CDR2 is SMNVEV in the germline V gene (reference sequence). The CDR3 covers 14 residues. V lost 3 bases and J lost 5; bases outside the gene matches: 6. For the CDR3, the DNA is TGTGCCAGCAGTTTCCGACACAGGGGGAACGAGCAGTACTTC. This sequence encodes CASSFRHRGNEQYF.

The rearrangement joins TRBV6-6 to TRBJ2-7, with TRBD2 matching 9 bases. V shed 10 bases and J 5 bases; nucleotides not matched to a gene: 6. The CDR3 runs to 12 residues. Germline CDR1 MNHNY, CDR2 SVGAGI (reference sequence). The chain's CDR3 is CATRAGGDEQYF. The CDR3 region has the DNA TGTGCCACCAGAGCGGGAGGAGACGAGCAGTACTTC.

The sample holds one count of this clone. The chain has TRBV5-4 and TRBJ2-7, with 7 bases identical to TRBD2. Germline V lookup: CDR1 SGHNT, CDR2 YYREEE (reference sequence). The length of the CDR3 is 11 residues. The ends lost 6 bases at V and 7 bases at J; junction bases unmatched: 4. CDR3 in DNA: TGTGCCAGCACCTACGGGGGGGAGCAGTACTTC. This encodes CASTYGGEQYF.

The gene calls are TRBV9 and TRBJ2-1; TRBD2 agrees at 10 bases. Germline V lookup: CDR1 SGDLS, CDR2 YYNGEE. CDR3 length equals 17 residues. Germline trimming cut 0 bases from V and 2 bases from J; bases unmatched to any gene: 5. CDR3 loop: CASSVASLAGTYNEQFF. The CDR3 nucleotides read TGTGCCAGCAGCGTAGCCTCACTAGCGGGGACCTACAATGAGCAGTTCTTC.

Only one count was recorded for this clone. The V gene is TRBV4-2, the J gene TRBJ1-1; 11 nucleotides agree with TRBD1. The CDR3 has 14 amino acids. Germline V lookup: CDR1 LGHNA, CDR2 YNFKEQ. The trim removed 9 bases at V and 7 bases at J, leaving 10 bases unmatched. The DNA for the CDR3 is TGTGCCAGGACGGACAGGGGGCAAGGGGGTGAAGCTTTCTTT. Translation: CARTDRGQGGEAFF.

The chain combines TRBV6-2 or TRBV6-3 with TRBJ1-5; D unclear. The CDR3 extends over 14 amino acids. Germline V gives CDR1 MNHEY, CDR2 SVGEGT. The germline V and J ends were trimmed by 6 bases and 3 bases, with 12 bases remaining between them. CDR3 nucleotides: TGTGCCAGCAGCCATGGCAGACTCAATCAGCCCCAGCATTTT. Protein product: CASSHGRLNQPQHF.

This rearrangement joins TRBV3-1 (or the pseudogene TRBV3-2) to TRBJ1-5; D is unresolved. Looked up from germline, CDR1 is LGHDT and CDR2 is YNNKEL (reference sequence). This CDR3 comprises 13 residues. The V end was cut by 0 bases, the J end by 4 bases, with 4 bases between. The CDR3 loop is CASSQDLNQPQHF. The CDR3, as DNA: TGTGCCAGCAGCCAAGACTTGAATCAGCCCCAGCATTTT.